This T cell receptor (beta chain) was recovered during a study of T cells in Graves' hyperthyroidism and ophthalmopathy. TCR beta CDR3 regions were amplified from RNA transcripts. First-round RT-PCR with HTBI primers amplified the TCR CDR3 region. One entry per CDR3 protein results from TCRdb running MiXCR on the multiplex PCR reads. Of about 500,000 distinct CDR3 sequences in the sample, approximately 15% are singletons; the top ten hold around 17%. This clonotype was seen repeatedly, ten times or more. Between the trimmed V and J ends, which lost 6 bases and 2 bases, there was a span of 11 bases. The CDR3 contains 14 residues. CDR1 is SNHLY and CDR2 is FYNNEI in the germline V gene.

The chain uses TRBV2 and TRBJ1-5, with D possibly being TRBD1 (5 bases). The sequence was collected from a woman under 30 with Graves' hyperthyroidism. Sequencing was carried out using blood. The CDR3: CASRGPGGNQPQHF. The CDR3, as DNA: TGTGCCAGCAGAGGACCGGGGGGCAATCAGCCCCAGCATTTT.